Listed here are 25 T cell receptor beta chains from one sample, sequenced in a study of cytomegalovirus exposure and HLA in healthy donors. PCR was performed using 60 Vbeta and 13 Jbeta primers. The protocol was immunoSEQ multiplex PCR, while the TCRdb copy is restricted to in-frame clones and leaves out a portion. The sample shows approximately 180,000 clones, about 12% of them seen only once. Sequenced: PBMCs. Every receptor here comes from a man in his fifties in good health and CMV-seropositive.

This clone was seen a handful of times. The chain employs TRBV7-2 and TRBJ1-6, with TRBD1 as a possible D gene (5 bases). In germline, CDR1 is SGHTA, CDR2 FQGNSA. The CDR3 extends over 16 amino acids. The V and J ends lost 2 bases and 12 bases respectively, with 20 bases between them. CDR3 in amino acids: CASSLSSTAPVGPLHF. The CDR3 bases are TGTGCCAGCAGCTTATCATCGACAGCCCCTGTTGGACCCCTCCACTTT.

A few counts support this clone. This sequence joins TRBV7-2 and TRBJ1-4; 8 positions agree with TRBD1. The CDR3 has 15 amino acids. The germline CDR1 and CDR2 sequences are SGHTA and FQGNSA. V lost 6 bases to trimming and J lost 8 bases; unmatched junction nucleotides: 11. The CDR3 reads CASRLQAGGAEKLFF. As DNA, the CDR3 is TGTGCCAGCAGGCTTCAGGCAGGGGGCGCAGAAAAACTGTTTTTT.

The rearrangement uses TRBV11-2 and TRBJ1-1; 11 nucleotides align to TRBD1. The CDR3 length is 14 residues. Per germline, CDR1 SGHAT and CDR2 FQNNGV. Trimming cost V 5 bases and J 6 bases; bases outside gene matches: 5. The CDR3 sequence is CASSLGQGAAEAFF. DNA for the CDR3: TGTGCCAGCAGCCTCGGACAGGGGGCGGCTGAAGCTTTCTTT.

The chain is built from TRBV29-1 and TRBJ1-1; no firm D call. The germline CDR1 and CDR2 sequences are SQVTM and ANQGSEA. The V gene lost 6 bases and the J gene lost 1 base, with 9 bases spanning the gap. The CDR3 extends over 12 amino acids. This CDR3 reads CSVPATNTEAFF. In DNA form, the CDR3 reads TGCAGCGTGCCAGCGACGAACACTGAAGCTTTCTTT.

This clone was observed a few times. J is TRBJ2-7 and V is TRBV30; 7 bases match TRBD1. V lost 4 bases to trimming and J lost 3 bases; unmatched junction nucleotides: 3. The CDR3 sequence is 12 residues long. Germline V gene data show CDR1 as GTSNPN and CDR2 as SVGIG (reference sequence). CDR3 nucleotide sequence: TGTGCCTGGAACGCAGGGGGCTACGAGCAGTACTTC. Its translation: CAWNAGGYEQYF.

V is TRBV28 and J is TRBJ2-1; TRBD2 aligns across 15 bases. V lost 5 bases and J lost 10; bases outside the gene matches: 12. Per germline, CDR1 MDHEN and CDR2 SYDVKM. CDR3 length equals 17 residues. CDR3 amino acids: CASSPLGLAGGKKEQFF. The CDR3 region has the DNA TGTGCCAGCAGTCCCCTGGGACTAGCGGGGGGTAAAAAGGAGCAGTTCTTC.

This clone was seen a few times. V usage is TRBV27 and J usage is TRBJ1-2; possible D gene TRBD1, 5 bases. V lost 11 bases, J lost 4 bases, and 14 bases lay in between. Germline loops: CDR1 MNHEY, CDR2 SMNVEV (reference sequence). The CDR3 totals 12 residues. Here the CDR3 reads CAAGQYGYGYTF. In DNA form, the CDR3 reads TGTGCCGCGGGGCAGTATGGCTATGGCTACACCTTC.

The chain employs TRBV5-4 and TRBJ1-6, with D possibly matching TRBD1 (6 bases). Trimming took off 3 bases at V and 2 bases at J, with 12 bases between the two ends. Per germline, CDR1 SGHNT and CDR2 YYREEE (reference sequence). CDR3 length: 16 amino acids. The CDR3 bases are TGTGCCAGCAGCTCCCCAGGGGAACCCTATAATTCACCCCTCCACTTT. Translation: CASSSPGEPYNSPLHF.

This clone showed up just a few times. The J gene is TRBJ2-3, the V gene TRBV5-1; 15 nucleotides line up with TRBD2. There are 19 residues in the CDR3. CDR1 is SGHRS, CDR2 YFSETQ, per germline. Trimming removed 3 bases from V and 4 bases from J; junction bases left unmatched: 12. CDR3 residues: CASSSGTSGGIGGADTQYF. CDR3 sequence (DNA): TGCGCCAGCAGCTCCGGGACTAGCGGGGGGATTGGGGGGGCAGATACGCAGTATTTT.

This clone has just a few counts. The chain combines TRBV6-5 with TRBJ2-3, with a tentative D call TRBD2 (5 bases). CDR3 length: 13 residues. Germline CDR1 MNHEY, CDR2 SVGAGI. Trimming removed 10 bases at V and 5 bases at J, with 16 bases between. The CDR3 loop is CATRGQIGDTQYF. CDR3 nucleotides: TGTGCCACCCGGGGTCAGATAGGAGATACGCAGTATTTT.

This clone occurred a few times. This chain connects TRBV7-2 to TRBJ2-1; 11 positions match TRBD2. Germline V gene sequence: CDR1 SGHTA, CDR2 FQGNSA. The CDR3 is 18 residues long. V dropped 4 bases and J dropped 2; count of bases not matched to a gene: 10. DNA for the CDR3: TGTGCCAGCAGCTACTTAGCGGGGGGGCAAAAACCCTACAATGAGCAGTTCTTC. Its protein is CASSYLAGGQKPYNEQFF.

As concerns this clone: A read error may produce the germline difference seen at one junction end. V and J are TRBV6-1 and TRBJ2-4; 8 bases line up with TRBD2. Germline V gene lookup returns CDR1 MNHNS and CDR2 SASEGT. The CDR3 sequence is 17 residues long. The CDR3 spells CASSEPTTGLAKNIQHF. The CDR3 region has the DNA TGTGCCAGCAGTGAACCTACTACAGGACTAGCCAAAAACATTCAGCACTTC.

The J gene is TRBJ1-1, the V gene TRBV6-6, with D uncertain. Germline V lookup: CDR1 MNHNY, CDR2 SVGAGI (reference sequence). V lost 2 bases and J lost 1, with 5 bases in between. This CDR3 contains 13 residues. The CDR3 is CASSYAENTEAFF. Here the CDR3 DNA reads TGTGCCAGCAGTTACGCGGAGAACACTGAAGCTTTCTTT.

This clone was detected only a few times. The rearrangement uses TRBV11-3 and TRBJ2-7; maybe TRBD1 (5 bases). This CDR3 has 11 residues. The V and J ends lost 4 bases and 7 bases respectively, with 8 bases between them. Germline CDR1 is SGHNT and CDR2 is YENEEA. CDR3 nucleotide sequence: TGTGCCAGCAGCTCAGGGTGGGAGCAGTACTTC. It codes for CASSSGWEQYF.

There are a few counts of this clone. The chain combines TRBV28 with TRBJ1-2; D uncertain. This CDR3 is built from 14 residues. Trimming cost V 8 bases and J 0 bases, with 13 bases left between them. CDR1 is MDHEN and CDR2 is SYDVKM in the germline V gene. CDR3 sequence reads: CASSDGKPNYGYTF. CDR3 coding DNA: TGTGCCAGCTCCGACGGGAAACCTAACTATGGCTACACCTTC.

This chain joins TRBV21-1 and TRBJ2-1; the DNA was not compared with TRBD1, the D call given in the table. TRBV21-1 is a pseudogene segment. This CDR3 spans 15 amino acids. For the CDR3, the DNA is TGTGCCAGCAGCAAAGAAAACCCTCCAGGGAATGAGCAGTTCTTC. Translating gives CASSKENPPGNEQFF.

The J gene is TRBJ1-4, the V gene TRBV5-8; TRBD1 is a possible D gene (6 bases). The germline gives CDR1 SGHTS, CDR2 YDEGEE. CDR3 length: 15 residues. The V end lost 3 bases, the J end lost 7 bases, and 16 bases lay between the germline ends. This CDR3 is CASSSPTGIREKLFF. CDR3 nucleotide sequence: TGTGCCAGCAGCTCCCCTACAGGGATTCGTGAAAAACTGTTTTTT.

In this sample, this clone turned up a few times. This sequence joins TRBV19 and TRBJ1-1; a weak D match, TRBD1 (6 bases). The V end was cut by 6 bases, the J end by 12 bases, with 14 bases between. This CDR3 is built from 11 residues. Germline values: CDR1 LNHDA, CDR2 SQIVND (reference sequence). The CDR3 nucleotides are TGTGCCAGTAGAGTGACAGGAGAAACTTTCTTT. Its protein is CASRVTGETFF. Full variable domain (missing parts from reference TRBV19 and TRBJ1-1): DGGITQSPKYLFRKEGQNVTLSCEQNLNHDAMYWYRQDPGQGLRLIYYSQIVNDFQKGDIAEGYSVSREKKESFPLTVTSAQKNPTAFYLCASRVTGETFFGQGTRLTVV.

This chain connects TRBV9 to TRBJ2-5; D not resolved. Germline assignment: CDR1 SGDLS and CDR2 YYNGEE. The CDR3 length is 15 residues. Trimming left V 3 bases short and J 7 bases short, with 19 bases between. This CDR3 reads CASSATGSQSRTQYF. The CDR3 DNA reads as TGTGCCAGCAGCGCAACGGGTAGCCAAAGTAGGACCCAGTACTTC. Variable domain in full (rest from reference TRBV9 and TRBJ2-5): DSGVTQTPKHLITATGQRVTLRCSPRSGDLSVYWYQQSLDQGLQFLIQYYNGEERAKGNILERFSAQQFPDLHSELNLSSLELGDSALYFCASSATGSQSRTQYFGPGTRLLVL.

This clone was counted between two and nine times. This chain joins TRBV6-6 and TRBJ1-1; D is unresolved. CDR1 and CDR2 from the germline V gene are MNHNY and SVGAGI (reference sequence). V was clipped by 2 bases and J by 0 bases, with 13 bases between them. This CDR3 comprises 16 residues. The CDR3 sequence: CASSYLREIMNTEAFF. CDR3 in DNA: TGTGCCAGCAGTTACCTCCGGGAGATAATGAACACTGAAGCTTTCTTT.

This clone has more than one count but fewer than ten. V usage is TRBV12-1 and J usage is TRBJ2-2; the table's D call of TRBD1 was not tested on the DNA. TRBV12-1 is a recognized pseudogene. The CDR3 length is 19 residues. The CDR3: CASSVSCPGTGIRTGELFF. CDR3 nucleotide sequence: TGTGCCAGCAGCGTTTCTTGCCCCGGGACAGGGATACGGACAGGGGAGCTGTTTTTT.

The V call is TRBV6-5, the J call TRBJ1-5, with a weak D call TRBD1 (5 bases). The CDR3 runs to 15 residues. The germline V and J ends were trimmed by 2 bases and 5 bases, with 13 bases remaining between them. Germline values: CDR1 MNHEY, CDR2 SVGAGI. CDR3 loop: CASSYGQGGDQPQHF. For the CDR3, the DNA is TGTGCCAGCAGTTACGGCCAGGGAGGTGATCAGCCCCAGCATTTT.

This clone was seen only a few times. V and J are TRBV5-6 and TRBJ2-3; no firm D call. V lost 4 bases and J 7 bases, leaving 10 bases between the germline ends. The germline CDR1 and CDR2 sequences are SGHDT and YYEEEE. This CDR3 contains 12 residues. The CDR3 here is CASSPQQYTQYF. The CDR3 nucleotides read TGTGCCAGCAGCCCCCAACAATATACGCAGTATTTT. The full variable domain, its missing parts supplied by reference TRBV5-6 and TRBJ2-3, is DAGVTQSPTHLIKTRGQQVTLRCSPKSGHDTVSWYQQALGQGPQFIFQYYEEEERQRGNFPDRFSGHQFPNYSSELNVNALLLGDSALYLCASSPQQYTQYFGPGTRLTVL.

The CDR3: CASQRGGPAEQFF. CDR3 in DNA: TGTGCCAGCCAGCGGGGGGGTCCCGCTGAGCAGTTCTTC. This chain joins TRBV11-2 and TRBJ2-1, with TRBD2 identical over 10 bases. The germline V gene encodes CDR1 SGHAT and CDR2 FQNNGV. The length of the CDR3 is 13 residues. The V gene end was trimmed by 8 bases and the J gene end by 9 bases; junction bases not matched to a gene: 7.

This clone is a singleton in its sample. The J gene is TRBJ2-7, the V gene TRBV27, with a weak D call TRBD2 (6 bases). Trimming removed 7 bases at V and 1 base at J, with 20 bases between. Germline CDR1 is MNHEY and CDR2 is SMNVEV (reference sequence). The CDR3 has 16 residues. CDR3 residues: CASTTHVTGVSYEQYV. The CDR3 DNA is TGTGCCAGCACCACTCATGTTACGGGGGTGTCCTACGAGCAGTACGTC.